One sample yielded the 14 T cell receptor beta chains listed below, sequenced in a study of neurological immune-mediated disorders. TCRdb reprocessed the 5' RACE reads via MiXCR and lists one record per CDR3 protein. The data contain tens of thousands of distinct CDR3 sequences, roughly 13% of them singletons. Regarding time point: longitudinal time-point 2. The sequencing sample was made of PBMCs. The receptors were gathered from a female donor with HTLV-1-associated myelopathy (HAM/TSP).

This clonotype has a handful of counts. The rearrangement uses TRBV20-1 and TRBJ2-5; possible D gene TRBD2, 5 bases. The germline CDR1 and CDR2 sequences are DFQATT and SNEGSKA (reference sequence). Trimming stripped 2 bases from V and 10 bases from J, with 20 bases between. CDR3 length equals 14 residues. As DNA, the CDR3 is TGCAGTGCTAGATATAGCGAGGCAATTCCCCTCCAGTACTTC. Its protein is CSARYSEAIPLQYF.

This clonotype was picked up many times. V usage is TRBV7-8 and J usage is TRBJ1-4, with unresolved D. CDR3 length: 14 amino acids. V was pared by 6 bases and J by 8 bases, with 16 bases between. Germline V gene data show CDR1 as SGHVS and CDR2 as FQNEAQ. CDR3 protein: CASRDHSLTEKLFF. The CDR3 DNA reads TGTGCCAGCAGGGACCACAGTCTGACGGAAAAACTGTTTTTT.

Comments on this clonotype: This CDR3 fails to terminate in the conserved phenylalanine or tryptophan, so it likely reflects a read error. It is unclear where the CDR3 begins or ends on the DNA, so no DNA is shown, and the CDR3 is as TCRdb lists it. CDR3 amino acids: CASSETGQGYFEKLIL. The chain uses TRBV25-1 and TRBJ1-4; the tabulated D call, TRBD1, remains unverified against the DNA. The CDR3 contains 16 residues when both ends are counted. Germline V gene lookup returns CDR1 MGHDK and CDR2 SYGVNS.

This clonotype was observed at least ten times. This chain links TRBV5-1 with TRBJ2-1; TRBD2 matches 12 bases. J gave up 10 bases and V 4 bases, and 12 bases lay outside the gene matches. The CDR3 extends over 16 amino acids. Germline loops: CDR1 SGHRS, CDR2 YFSETQ. CDR3 in amino acids: CASSGASGGAPGEQFF. The CDR3, as DNA: TGCGCCAGCAGCGGAGCTAGCGGGGGGGCCCCGGGGGAGCAGTTCTTC. The full variable domain, its missing parts supplied by reference TRBV5-1 and TRBJ2-1, is KAGVTQTPRYLIKTRGQQVTLSCSPISGHRSVSWYQQTPGQGLQFLFEYFSETQRNKGNFPGRFSGRQFSNSRSEMNVSTLELGDSALYLCASSGASGGAPGEQFFGPGTRLTVL.

This clonotype was picked up many times. The V and J genes are TRBV18 and TRBJ2-6; 7 bases map to TRBD1. CDR1 and CDR2 from the germline V gene are KGHSH and LQKENI. With V trimmed by 1 base and J by 3 bases, 12 bases remained unmatched. The CDR3 consists of 19 residues. In nucleotides, the CDR3 is TGTGCCAGCTCACCACGAATCAAGGACAGGAAGGATGGGGCCAACGTCCTGACTTTC. Amino acids: CASSPRIKDRKDGANVLTF.

This clonotype was seen ten or more times. The chain links TRBV4-2 to TRBJ2-5; 7 bases fit TRBD1. The CDR3 sequence is 17 residues long. CDR1 is LGHNA, CDR2 YNFKEQ, per germline. Germline trimming cut 6 bases from V and 0 bases from J; bases unmatched to any gene: 13. The CDR3 sequence is CASRPHGDSSYQETQYF. CDR3 nucleotides: TGTGCCAGCAGGCCCCACGGGGACAGTAGCTACCAAGAGACCCAGTACTTC.

This clonotype was recorded a few times. The chain joins TRBV12-3 or TRBV12-4 to TRBJ1-1, with D perhaps TRBD1 (5 bases). This CDR3 is 15 amino acids long. V gave up 6 bases and J gave up 2 bases, with 16 bases separating them. The DNA of the CDR3 is TGTGCCAGCAGGCAAGCCAGCCAGGGTAACACTGAAGCTTTCTTT. As protein: CASRQASQGNTEAFF.

This clonotype was found many times. The chain is built from TRBV4-3 and TRBJ2-7, with 8 bases lining up with TRBD2. The CDR3 consists of 15 residues. The trim removed 3 bases at V and 4 bases at J, leaving 8 bases unmatched. Germline V gives CDR1 LGHNA, CDR2 YSLEER. The CDR3 region has the DNA TGCGCCAGCAGCCATCTAACGGGAGGGCCGTACGAGCAGTACTTC. Translation: CASSHLTGGPYEQYF.

This clonotype was detected ten times or more. The chain uses TRBV5-1 and TRBJ2-6; D is perhaps TRBD2 (5 bases). Germline CDR1 SGHRS, CDR2 YFSETQ. The CDR3 runs to 16 residues. Trimming stripped 2 bases from V and 5 bases from J, with 14 bases between. For the CDR3, the DNA is TGCGCCAGCAGCTTTTCTCTGGGAGTCTGGGCCAACGTCCTGACTTTC. Amino acid sequence: CASSFSLGVWANVLTF.

This clonotype was counted many times. The chain has TRBV5-1 and TRBJ2-1; D perhaps matches TRBD1 (5 bases). The CDR3 has 13 amino acids. Between the trimmed V and J ends, which lost 5 bases and 10 bases, there was a span of 16 bases. Germline V gives CDR1 SGHRS, CDR2 YFSETQ. In DNA, the CDR3 is TGCGCCAGCAGTGACCTCGTAAGGGGAGAGCAGTTCTTC. This translates into CASSDLVRGEQFF.

This clonotype was found a few times. V gene TRBV27 combines with J gene TRBJ2-6; no clear D. Trimming pared 5 bases from V and 4 bases from J, leaving 3 bases between. Germline V lookup: CDR1 MNHEY, CDR2 SMNVEV (reference sequence). The CDR3 is 12 amino acids. The DNA of the CDR3 is TGTGCCAGCAGTAAGGGGGCCAACGTCCTGACTTTC. It encodes CASSKGANVLTF.

This clonotype was seen many times. The V gene is TRBV12-3 or TRBV12-4, the J gene TRBJ2-7, with D maybe TRBD2 (5 bases). The V gene lost 6 bases and the J gene lost 7 bases, with 10 bases spanning the gap. The CDR3 length is 11 residues. For the CDR3, the DNA is TGTGCCAGCAGCCTAGGAGGTGAGCAGTACTTC. Encoded protein: CASSLGGEQYF.

Many counts were recorded for this clonotype. The V call is TRBV5-6, the J call TRBJ1-2; D unresolved. Trimming removed 1 base from V and 7 bases from J, with 11 bases in between. This CDR3 is 13 amino acids long. Germline values: CDR1 SGHDT, CDR2 YYEEEE. As DNA, the CDR3 is TGTGCCAGCAGCTTGCCCCAGACGGGTGGCTACACCTTC. It codes for CASSLPQTGGYTF.

V is TRBV12-3 or TRBV12-4 and J is TRBJ2-3, with a tentative D call TRBD2 (6 bases). Between the trimmed V and J ends, which lost 7 bases and 1 base, there was a span of 15 bases. The CDR3 totals 15 residues. The CDR3 spells CASTLSGIGTDTQYF. CDR3 DNA sequence: TGTGCCAGCACCCTTAGCGGTATCGGCACAGATACGCAGTATTTT.